This T cell receptor (beta chain) is from a study of regulatory T cells in long-lasting Graves disease. Whole-study context: Newly diagnosed Graves' patients took antithyroid drugs under 3 months.

Regarding time point: newly diagnosed GD, antithyroid drugs for less than 3 months. After RNA was extracted from PBMCs, the TCR library was made from it. The CDR3 contains 15 residues. Germline assignment: CDR1 DFQATT and CDR2 SNEGSKA (reference sequence). The V end was cut by 1 base, the J end by 7 bases, with 14 bases between. TCR beta libraries were built with iRepertoire HTBI primers and Arm-PCR of CDR3 regions. TCRdb reprocessed the multiplex PCR reads via MiXCR and lists one record per CDR3 protein. Seen here are roughly 410,000 distinct CDR3 sequences, about 15% observed once, and the top ten hold about 8.3%. The data also belong to a second study, concerning T cells in Graves' hyperthyroidism and ophthalmopathy.

The chain joins TRBV20-1 to TRBJ1-6; D uncertain. Sequences were derived from peripheral blood mononuclear cells (PBMCs), sampled at new diagnosis, from a patient treated with antithyroid drugs. The receptor was isolated from a woman aged 35 to 49 with Graves disease. CDR3 coding DNA: TGCAGTGCTAGAGTATCCGGGGAAGGGAATTCACCCCTCCACTTT. Translating gives CSARVSGEGNSPLHF.